This T cell receptor beta chain was captured in a study of monozygotic twins with inflammatory bowel disease (dated by TCRdb to about 2019). As for the study more broadly: The full study comprised 28 monozygotic twin pairs: nine German pairs (four IBD-concordant, five IBD-discordant) and 19 IBD-discordant Danish pairs. The search for disease-associated traits relied mainly on comparing, within discordant pairs, IBD patients with their genetically identical healthy co-twins. Each individual had, on average, about 151 000 unique TCRalpha sequences and 181 000 unique TCRbeta sequences available for analysis. Study-wide conclusions, independent of this receptor: No difference in repertoire similarity was observed between concordant and discordant twins, possibly owing to limited statistical power. Distinction between different T cell subtypes could not be achieved in the analysis. Fewer clonotypes were shared with other individuals by IBD patients than by healthy twins, most markedly in patients showing signs of disease activity. Because patients received different immunosuppressive treatments, the repertoires may have picked up extra background noise and variability between individuals. IBD patients had lower TCRbeta repertoire diversity, measured by the inverse Simpson index, than their healthy co-twins. No single strong signal or clonotype linked to IBD turned up in the results, so the idea that one exists was not supported.

A remark on this clonotype: Its antigen is unknown.

The library was prepared using 5' RACE. Each TCR library was prepared from about 3,400 ng of total RNA. For each sample, cDNA was synthesized in eight separate reactions using SMARTScribe reverse transcriptase. During cDNA synthesis, template switching introduced unique molecular identifiers that contained a 6-nucleotide sample barcode. Amplification of TCRalpha and TCRbeta cDNA involved two nested PCRs of around 15 and 9 cycles, and each PCR was followed by bead purification. Before amplification, the cDNA was treated with uracil DNA-glycosylase and purified using the QIAquick PCR purification kit. The second PCR added Illumina TruSeq-compatible adapters along with sample-specific barcodes. Library quality and concentration were assessed using TapeStation and Qubit, and approximately 5 ng of each library was pooled. The pooled libraries were sequenced with 2 x 100 bp reads and custom sequencing primers on an Illumina HiSeq2500 single-index Rapid Run. From the authors' description of their analysis: MiGEC version 1.2.6 was used for UMI-based consensus assembly, which corrected PCR and sequencing errors. MiXCR version 2.1.1 was used to carry out V(D)J alignment, clonotype assembly and CDR3 extraction. Normalisation of gene usage, clonotype sharing and MAIT/NKT TCR abundance was achieved by analysing the top 1000, 10 000 and 20 000 clonotypes per sample. Diversity was computed as the inverse Simpson index with the vegan R package after downsampling to 27 000 UMIs. Statistical testing used paired Mann-Whitney U tests on the discordant twin pairs and applied Benjamini-Hochberg correction for multiple testing. Once TCRdb had reprocessed the reads, it stored one entry per CDR3 protein sequence and supplied no DNA. Here the V and J calls rest on TCRdb's processing, not on the authors' analysis. This sample's records show 93,000 or so distinct CDR3 sequences. Around 1.9% of the sample goes to the ten largest clones.

From each donor, an approximately 2.3 ml peripheral blood sample was collected into PAXgene tubes and kept at -80 degrees C. Without T cell sorting, total RNA was isolated from whole blood using the PAXgene blood miRNA kit on an automated QIAcube. Peripheral blood from monozygotic twin pairs concordant or discordant for inflammatory bowel disease was subjected to deep TCRalpha and TCRbeta repertoire profiling with unique molecular barcoding. Smoking habits were recorded for all twin pairs, and individuals were classified as current, former or never smokers. Sequences SGHTA (CDR1) and FQGNSA (CDR2) are obtained from the germline V gene. The CDR3 starts with the cysteine, ends with the phenylalanine, and has 15 residues. The entry carries no DNA sequence.

The sequence was collected from a human donor with ulcerative colitis or Crohn's disease, or a healthy co-twin of an affected twin (not recorded which). The chain links TRBV7-2 with TRBJ2-5; TCRdb names TRBD2, which stays unverified in the absence of DNA. The sequencing sample was made of blood. CDR3 region: CASSFLAGGLETQYF.